Reported below is one T cell receptor (beta chain). This sample is drawn from a study of cytomegalovirus exposure and HLA in healthy donors. The table came from immunoSEQ multiplex PCR; TCRdb's copy has only in-frame clones and leaves some out. Here the sample spans tens of thousands of clones, around 89% being singletons. The origin of this receptor is a woman under 30 in good health and CMV-seronegative. Sequenced: PBMCs.

CDR3 bases: TGTGCCAGCAGTTGGGGAACAGGGGCTAGCTCTGGGGCCAACGTCCTGACTTTC. Amino acids: CASSWGTGASSGANVLTF. V gene TRBV2 combines with J gene TRBJ2-6, with 7 positions matching TRBD1. The CDR3 extends over 18 amino acids. Germline V CDR1 and CDR2: SNHLY, FYNNEI. J was trimmed by 0 bases and V by 5 bases; bases with no gene match: 10. The full variable domain, rest sourced from reference TRBV2 and TRBJ2-6, is EPEVTQTPSHQVTQMGQEVILRCVPISNHLYFYWYRQILGQKVEFLVSFYNNEISEKSEIFDDQFSVERPDGSNFTLKIRSTKLEDSAMYFCASSWGTGASSGANVLTFGAGSRLTVL.